Sequencing of this TCR beta chain was carried out in a study of OX40 agonist ivuxolimab in advanced cancers. General study findings and limits: In general, CD8+ T cells held more expanded clones than CD4+ did, on average.

The length of the CDR3 is 15 residues. The ends were cut back, 0 bases at V and 9 bases at J, with 12 bases in the middle. The V gene's germline CDR1 is LGHNA and CDR2 YNFKEQ. Comments on this clone: Its antigen is still unknown.

Assay used: immunoSEQ multiplex PCR; TCRdb lists only in-frame clones, some missing. The data show 65,000 to 75,000 clones, with 75% to 90% seen just once and roughly 4.2% held by the top ten. Sequencing was performed on CD4+ or CD8+ T cells sorted from blood, taken in a trial of the OX40 agonist ivuxolimab. The TCR comes from an adult with an advanced solid tumor such as melanoma, head and neck, liver or kidney cancer. The J gene is TRBJ1-6, the V gene TRBV4-2, with unresolved D. CDR3: CASSQESRDSSPLHF. The CDR3 nucleotides are TGTGCCAGCAGCCAAGAGTCCCGAGATAGTTCACCCCTCCACTTT.